These 6 T cell receptor beta chains originate from one sample sequenced in a study of Graves' ophthalmopathy and Graves' hyperthyroidism. As the template, RNA transcripts were used to amplify TCR beta CDR3 regions. HTBI-primed first-round RT-PCR preceded second-round multiplex PCR. MiXCR, run by TCRdb on the multiplex PCR reads, gives a single entry per CDR3 protein. This table holds fewer than 400,000 distinct CDR3 sequences, around 17% found once. Sequenced sample: peripheral blood. These receptors were obtained from a woman aged 18-30 years with Graves' ophthalmopathy.

This clonotype has at least ten counts. V usage is TRBV6-2 or TRBV6-3 and J usage is TRBJ2-7, with 8 nucleotides matching TRBD2. V gave up 11 bases and J gave up 9 bases; unmatched junction bases: 6. Germline V gene lookup returns CDR1 MNHEY and CDR2 SVGEGT. The length of the CDR3 is 10 residues. The CDR3 DNA sequence: TGTGCCCGAGCGGGGGAGCCGCAGTACTTC. This translates into CARAGEPQYF.

This clonotype was observed at least ten times. The V gene is TRBV11-3, the J gene TRBJ2-7; D call uncertain. The germline CDR1 and CDR2 sequences are SGHNT and YENEEA. The CDR3 totals 13 residues. V was trimmed by 1 base and J by 3 bases, leaving 7 bases between them. Here the CDR3 DNA reads TGTGCCAGCAGCTTAGGACCCCACTACGAGCAGTACTTC. As protein: CASSLGPHYEQYF.

This clonotype was recorded a few times. V gene TRBV6-2 or TRBV6-3 combines with J gene TRBJ2-5, with no clear D. From germline, CDR1 is MNHEY and CDR2 SVGEGT. The CDR3 runs 12 residues. Trimming took off 0 bases at V and 5 bases at J, with 4 bases between the two ends. The CDR3 region has the DNA TGTGCCAGCAGTTACTCGATGGAGACCCAGTACTTC. Its protein is CASSYSMETQYF.

This clonotype was detected many times. V is TRBV12-3 or TRBV12-4 and J is TRBJ2-1, with D possibly matching TRBD1 (6 bases). Deletions cut 5 bases from V and 7 bases from J, with 6 bases between. CDR3 size: 11 residues. CDR3 nucleotides: TGTGCCAGCAGTGGACAGAATGAGCAGTTCTTC. Translation gives CASSGQNEQFF.

This clonotype was recorded at least ten times. The J gene is TRBJ1-1, the V gene TRBV6-2 or TRBV6-3; 9 positions match TRBD1. With V trimmed by 6 bases and J by 4 bases, 6 bases remained unmatched. This CDR3 spans 14 amino acids. Germline assignment: CDR1 MNHEY and CDR2 SVGEGT. The CDR3 bases are TGTGCCAGCAGGCGAAGACAGGGGGGCACTGAAGCTTTCTTT. This translates into CASRRRQGGTEAFF.

This clonotype appeared many times. The chain uses TRBV4-3 and TRBJ1-1; no firm D call. CDR1 and CDR2 from the germline V gene are LGHNA and YSLEER. The CDR3 has 15 amino acids. V lost 1 base and J lost 0, with 9 bases in between. The CDR3 region has the DNA TGCGCCAGCAGCCAAGGAAGGGCGGTGAACACTGAAGCTTTCTTT. It yields the protein CASSQGRAVNTEAFF.